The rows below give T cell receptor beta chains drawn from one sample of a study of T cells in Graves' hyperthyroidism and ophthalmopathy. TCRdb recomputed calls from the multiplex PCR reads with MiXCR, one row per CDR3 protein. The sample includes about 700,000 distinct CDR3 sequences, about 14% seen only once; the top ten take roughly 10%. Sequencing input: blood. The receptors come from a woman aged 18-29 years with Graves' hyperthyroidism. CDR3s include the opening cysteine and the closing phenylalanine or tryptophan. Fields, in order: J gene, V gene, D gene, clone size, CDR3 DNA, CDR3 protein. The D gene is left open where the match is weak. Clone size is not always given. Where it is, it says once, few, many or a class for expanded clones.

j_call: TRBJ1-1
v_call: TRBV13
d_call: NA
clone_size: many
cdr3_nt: TGTGCCAGCACCCCCGGGGAGATGAACACTGAAGCTTTCTTT
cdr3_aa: CASTPGEMNTEAFF

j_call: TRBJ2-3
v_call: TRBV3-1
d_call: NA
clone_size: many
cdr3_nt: TGTGCCAGCAGCCAAATCGGGGCTAATACGCAGTATTTT
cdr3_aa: CASSQIGANTQYF

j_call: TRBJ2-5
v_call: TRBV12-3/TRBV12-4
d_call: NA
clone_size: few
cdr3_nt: TGTGCCAGCAGTTCCTGGAGGGTTGAGACCCAGTACTTC
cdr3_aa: CASSSWRVETQYF

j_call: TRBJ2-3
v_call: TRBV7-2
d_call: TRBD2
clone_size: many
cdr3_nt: TGTGCCAGCAGCTTCTTAGCGGGAACTACCACAGATACGCAGTATTTT
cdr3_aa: CASSFLAGTTTDTQYF

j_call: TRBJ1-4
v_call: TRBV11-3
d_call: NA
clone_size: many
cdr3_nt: TGTGCCAGCAGCCTCGGACAGAATCCCGCTAATGAAAAACTGTTTTTT
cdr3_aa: CASSLGQNPANEKLFF

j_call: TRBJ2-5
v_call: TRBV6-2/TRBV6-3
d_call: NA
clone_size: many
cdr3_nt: TGTGCCAGCAGTTACCGCTCGGGCGTGGAAGAGACCCAGTACTTC
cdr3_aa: CASSYRSGVEETQYF

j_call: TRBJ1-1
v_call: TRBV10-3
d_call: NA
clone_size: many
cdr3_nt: TGTGCCATCAGTGGGGCACAGAACACTGAAGCTTTCTTT
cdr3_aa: CAISGAQNTEAFF

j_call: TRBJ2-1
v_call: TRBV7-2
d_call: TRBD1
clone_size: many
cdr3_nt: TGTGCCAGCAGATTGACCGGGACAGGGATTAGGGATGAGCAGTTCTTC
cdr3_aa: CASRLTGTGIRDEQFF

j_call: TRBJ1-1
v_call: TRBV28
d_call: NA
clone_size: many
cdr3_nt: TGTGCCAGCAGTTGGGGGGGCAACACTGAAGCTTTCTTT
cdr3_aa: CASSWGGNTEAFF

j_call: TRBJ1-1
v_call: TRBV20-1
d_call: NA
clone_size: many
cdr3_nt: TGCAGTGCTAGGCTTAATCGAAGGGTGACTGAAGCTTTCTTT
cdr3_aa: CSARLNRRVTEAFF

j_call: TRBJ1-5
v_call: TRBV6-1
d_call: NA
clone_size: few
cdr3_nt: TGTGCCAGCACAATGGGACCCAATCAGCCCCAGCATTTT
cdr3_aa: CASTMGPNQPQHF

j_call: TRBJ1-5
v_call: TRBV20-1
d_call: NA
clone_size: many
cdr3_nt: TGCAGTGCTAGAGCGGGGGGTAATCAGCCCCAGCATTTT
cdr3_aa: CSARAGGNQPQHF

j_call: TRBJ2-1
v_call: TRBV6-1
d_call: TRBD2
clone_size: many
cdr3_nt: TGTGCCAGCACCAAAAGGAGCCAGCGGGAGAACGAAGGTGAGCAGTTCTTC
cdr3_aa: CASTKRSQRENEGEQFF

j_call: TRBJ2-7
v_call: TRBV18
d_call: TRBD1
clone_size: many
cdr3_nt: TGTGCCAGCTCACCACTGGGACAGGGGGACCACGAGCAGTACTTC
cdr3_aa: CASSPLGQGDHEQYF

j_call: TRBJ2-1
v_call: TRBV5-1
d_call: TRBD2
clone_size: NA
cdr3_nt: TGCGCCAGCAGCCCGGGGGGACGGGTGGCTCTCAATGAGCAGTTCTTC
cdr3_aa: CASSPGGRVALNEQFF

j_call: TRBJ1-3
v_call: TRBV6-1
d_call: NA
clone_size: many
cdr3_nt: TGTGCCAGCAGTGAAACAGGCTCTGGAAACACCATATATTTT
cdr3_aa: CASSETGSGNTIYF

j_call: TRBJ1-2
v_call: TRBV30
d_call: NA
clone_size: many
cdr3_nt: TGTGCCTGGAGTCAACAGGGAGACTATGGCTACACCTTC
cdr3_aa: CAWSQQGDYGYTF

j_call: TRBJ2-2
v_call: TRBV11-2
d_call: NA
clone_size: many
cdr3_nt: TGTGCCAGCAGCCCGAGTGGGACCCGGGGGGAGCTGTTTTTT
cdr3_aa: CASSPSGTRGELFF

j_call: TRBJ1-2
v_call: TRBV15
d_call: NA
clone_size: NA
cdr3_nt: TGTGCCACCAGCAGACCCCTCGAGGGCTACACCTTC
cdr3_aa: CATSRPLEGYTF

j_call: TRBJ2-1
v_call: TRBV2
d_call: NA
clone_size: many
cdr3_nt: TGTGCCAGCAGTGAAGCCAAAGTCTTTTACAATGAGCAGTTCTTC
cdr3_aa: CASSEAKVFYNEQFF

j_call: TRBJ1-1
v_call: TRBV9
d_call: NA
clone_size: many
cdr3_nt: TGTGCCAGCAGCGCTGGGGTAACGAACACTGAAGCTTTCTTT
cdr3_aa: CASSAGVTNTEAFF

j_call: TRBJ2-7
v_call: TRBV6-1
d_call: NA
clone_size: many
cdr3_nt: TGTGCCAGCAGCAAGATGACAGACTACGAGCAGTACTTC
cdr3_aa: CASSKMTDYEQYF

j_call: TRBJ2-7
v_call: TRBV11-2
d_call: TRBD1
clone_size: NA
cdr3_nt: TGTGCCAGCAGCTTAGCAGGGGGCCGGAAGCAGTACTTC
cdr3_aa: CASSLAGGRKQYF

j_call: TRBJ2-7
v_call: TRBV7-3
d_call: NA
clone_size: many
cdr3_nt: TGTGCCAGCAGCCCCCTTGACAGGCCCTACGAGCAGTACTTC
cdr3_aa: CASSPLDRPYEQYF

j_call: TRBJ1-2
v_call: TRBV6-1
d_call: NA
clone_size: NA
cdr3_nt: TGTGCCAGCAGTGAACTGAGTTCATTCTATGGCTACACCTTC
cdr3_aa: CASSELSSFYGYTF

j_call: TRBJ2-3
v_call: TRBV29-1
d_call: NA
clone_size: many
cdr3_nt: TGCAGCGTCGCCTCGAATACGCAGTATTTT
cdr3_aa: CSVASNTQYF

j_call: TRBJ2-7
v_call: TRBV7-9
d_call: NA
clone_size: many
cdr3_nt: TGTGCCAGCAGCCATCGGGACACCGCCTACGAGCAGTACTTC
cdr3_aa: CASSHRDTAYEQYF

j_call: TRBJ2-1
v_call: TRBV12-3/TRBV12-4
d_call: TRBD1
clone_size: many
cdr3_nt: TGTGCCAGCACTGACCCGGGACAGGGACGTTACGAGCAGTTCTTC
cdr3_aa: CASTDPGQGRYEQFF

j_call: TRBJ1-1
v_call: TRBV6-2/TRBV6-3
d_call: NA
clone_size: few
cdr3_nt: TGTGCCGGGCAGGACGCCCTTGAAGCTTTCTTT
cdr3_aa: CAGQDALEAFF

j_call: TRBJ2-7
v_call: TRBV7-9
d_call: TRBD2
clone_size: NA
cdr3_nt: TGTGCCAGCAGCTTGGGGGGACTAGTCGACCACGAGCAGTACTTC
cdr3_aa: CASSLGGLVDHEQYF

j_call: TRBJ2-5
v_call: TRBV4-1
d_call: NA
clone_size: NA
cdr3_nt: TGCGCCAGCAGCCCCCCCTGGGCCCAAGAGACCCAGTACTTC
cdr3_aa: CASSPPWAQETQYF

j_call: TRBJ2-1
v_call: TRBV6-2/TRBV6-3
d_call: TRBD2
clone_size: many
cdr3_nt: TGTGCCAGCAGTACCCCTTTTAGCGGGAAGAACAATGAGCAGTTCTTC
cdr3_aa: CASSTPFSGKNNEQFF

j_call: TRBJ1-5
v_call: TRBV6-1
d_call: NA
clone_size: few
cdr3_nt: TGTGCCAGCAGTTCTATGACAGGCTCGCGGACGCAGAAGCATTTT
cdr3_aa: CASSSMTGSRTQKHF

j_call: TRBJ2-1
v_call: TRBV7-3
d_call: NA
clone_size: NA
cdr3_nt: TGTGCCAGCAGCCGCCGCGGGACAGCTAGTATTAGCTCCTACAATGAGCAGTTCTTC
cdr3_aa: CASSRRGTASISSYNEQFF

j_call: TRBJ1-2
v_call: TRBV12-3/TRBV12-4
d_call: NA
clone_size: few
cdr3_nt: TGTGCCAGCAGTGACAGCGGTGGCTACACCTTC
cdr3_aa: CASSDSGGYTF

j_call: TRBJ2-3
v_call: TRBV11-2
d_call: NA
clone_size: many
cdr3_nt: TGTGCCAGCAGCTTGACTGGGTGGAGCACAGATACGCAGTATTTT
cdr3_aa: CASSLTGWSTDTQYF

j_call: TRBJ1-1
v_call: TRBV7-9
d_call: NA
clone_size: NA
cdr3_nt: TGTGCCAGCAGCTTAGTGGGCCAGGCGTCAGCTTTCTTT
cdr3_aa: CASSLVGQASAFF

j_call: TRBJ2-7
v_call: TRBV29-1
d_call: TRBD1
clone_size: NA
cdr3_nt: TGCAGCGTCGCTGGGACAGGGTATGAGCAGTACTTC
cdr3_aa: CSVAGTGYEQYF

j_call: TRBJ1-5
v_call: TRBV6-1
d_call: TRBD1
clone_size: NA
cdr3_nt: TGTGCCAGCAGCCCTGCTTCTGGACAGGGCCGCAATCAGCCCCAGCATTTT
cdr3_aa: CASSPASGQGRNQPQHF

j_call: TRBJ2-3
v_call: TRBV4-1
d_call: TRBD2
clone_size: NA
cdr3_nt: TGCGCCAGCAGTCGAAAGGAAAGCGGGAGGCTACCTAGCACAGATACGCAGTATTTT
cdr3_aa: CASSRKESGRLPSTDTQYF

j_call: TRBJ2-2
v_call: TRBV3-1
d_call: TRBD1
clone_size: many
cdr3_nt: TGTGCCAGCAGCCCCCGGACAGGGAATCCCGGGGAGCTGTTTTTT
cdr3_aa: CASSPRTGNPGELFF

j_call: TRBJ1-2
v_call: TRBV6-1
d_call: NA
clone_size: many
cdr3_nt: TGTGCCAGCAGTTATTCCAGGAGTGACTATGGCTACACCTTC
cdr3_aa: CASSYSRSDYGYTF

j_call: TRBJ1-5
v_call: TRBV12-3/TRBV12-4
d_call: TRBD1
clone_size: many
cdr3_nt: TGTGCCAGCAGTTTTTCCGGGACAGGGAGCTGGGCTTATAGCAATCAGCCCCAGCATTTT
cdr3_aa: CASSFSGTGSWAYSNQPQHF

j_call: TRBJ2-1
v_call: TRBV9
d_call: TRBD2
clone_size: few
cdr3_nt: TGTGCCAGCAGCGGACAGCCGGGACTAGGGGGCAATGAGCAGTTCTTC
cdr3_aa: CASSGQPGLGGNEQFF

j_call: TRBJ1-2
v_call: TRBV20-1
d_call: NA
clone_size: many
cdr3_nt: TGCAGTGCTAGAGATGGGGGGCGCGAATATGGCTACACCTTC
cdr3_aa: CSARDGGREYGYTF

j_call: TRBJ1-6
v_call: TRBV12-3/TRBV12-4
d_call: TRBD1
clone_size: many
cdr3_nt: TGTGCCAGCAGTCACCAGACAGGGCAGAATTCACCCCTCCACTTT
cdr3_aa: CASSHQTGQNSPLHF

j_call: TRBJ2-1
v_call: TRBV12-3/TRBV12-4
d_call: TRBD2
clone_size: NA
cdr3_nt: TGTGCCAGCAGCCTAGGGCTAGCGGGAGGCCATGAGCAGTTCTTC
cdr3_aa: CASSLGLAGGHEQFF

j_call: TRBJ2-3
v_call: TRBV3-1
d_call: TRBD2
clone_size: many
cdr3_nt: TGTGCCAGCGCGGGGGGAGTGGGTACAGATACGCAGTATTTT
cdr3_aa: CASAGGVGTDTQYF

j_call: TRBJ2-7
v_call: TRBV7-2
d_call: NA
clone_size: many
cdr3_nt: TGTGCCAGCAGCTTTGCCCCAACCTACGAGCAGTACTTC
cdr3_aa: CASSFAPTYEQYF

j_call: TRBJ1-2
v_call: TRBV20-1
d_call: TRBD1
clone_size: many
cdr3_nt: TGCAGTTCCCCCGGACAGGGAAATGGCTACACCTTC
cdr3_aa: CSSPGQGNGYTF

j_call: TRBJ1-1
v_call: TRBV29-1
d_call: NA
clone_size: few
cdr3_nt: TGCAGCGTTTTCGAGCCTCACCAGGCGTTTTCTGAAGCTTTCTTT
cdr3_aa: CSVFEPHQAFSEAFF

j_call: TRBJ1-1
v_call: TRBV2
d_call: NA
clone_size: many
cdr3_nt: TGTGCCAGCAGTGAAGGGGCAGCAGCTTTCTTT
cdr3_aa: CASSEGAAAFF